This T cell receptor beta chain was recorded in a study of blood T cell repertoires in COVID-19. The assay was immunoSEQ multiplex PCR, and TCRdb's table has in-frame clones only and misses some. The sample has about 89,000 clones; about four fifths are singletons. Sequencing input: peripheral blood. This TCR was recovered from a man aged 70 or older with COVID-19, enrolled during active disease.

The CDR3 sequence is CASSQGGGVSYGYTF. The CDR3 DNA follows: TGCGCCAGCAGCCAAGGGGGAGGGGTGAGCTATGGCTACACCTTC. The V gene is TRBV4-3, the J gene TRBJ1-2, with D perhaps TRBD1 (5 bases). Germline CDR1 LGHNA, CDR2 YSLEER. Trimming left V 1 base short and J 4 bases short, with 13 bases between. CDR3 length: 15 amino acids.